This T cell receptor (beta chain) was identified during a study of monozygotic twins with inflammatory bowel disease. Staff drew a roughly 2.5 ml blood sample from each donor. CDR3 length: 16 amino acids. Looked up from germline, CDR1 is MDHEN and CDR2 is SYDVKM. After re-calling the 5' RACE reads, TCRdb lists one entry per CDR3 protein, DNA absent. This sample contains approximately 400,000 distinct CDR3 sequences. Sequenced material: blood. This sequence was found in a human donor with ulcerative colitis or Crohn's disease, or a healthy co-twin of an affected twin (not recorded which). The chain carries TRBV28 and TRBJ2-1; TCRdb's D call, TRBD2, is unchecked because there is no DNA. The CDR3 sequence: CASSSFGSGGYNEQFF.